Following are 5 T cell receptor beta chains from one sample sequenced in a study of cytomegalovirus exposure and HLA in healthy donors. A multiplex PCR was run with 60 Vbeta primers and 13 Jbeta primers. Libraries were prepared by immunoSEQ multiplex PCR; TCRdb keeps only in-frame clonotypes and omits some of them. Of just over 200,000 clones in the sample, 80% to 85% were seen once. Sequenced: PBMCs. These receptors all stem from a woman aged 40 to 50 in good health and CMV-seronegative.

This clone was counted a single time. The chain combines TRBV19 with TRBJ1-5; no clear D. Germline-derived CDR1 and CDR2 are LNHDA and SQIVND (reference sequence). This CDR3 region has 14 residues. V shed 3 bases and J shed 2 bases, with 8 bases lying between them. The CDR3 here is CASSIVPGNQPQHF. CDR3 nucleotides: TGTGCCAGTAGTATCGTCCCGGGCAATCAGCCCCAGCATTTT.

CDR3 nucleotide sequence: TGTGCCAGCAGCTTAAATCTTGGCAGGGTCAGGGGAAAACTGTTTTTT. Translation: CASSLNLGRVRGKLFF. The rearrangement uses TRBV7-2 and TRBJ1-4, with D tentatively TRBD1 (6 bases). Germline V CDR1 and CDR2: SGHTA, FQGNSA. V shed 2 bases and J shed 10 bases, with 20 bases lying between them. The CDR3 sequence is 16 residues long.

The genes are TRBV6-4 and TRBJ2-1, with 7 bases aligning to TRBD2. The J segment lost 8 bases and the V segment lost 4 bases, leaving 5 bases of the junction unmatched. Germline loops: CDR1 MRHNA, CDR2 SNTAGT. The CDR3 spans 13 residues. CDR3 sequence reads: CASSGQGGHEQFF. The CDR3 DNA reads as TGTGCCAGCAGTGGCCAGGGAGGGCATGAGCAGTTCTTC.

CDR3 loop: CASSFAYEQYF. CDR3 bases: TGTGCCAGCAGTTTCGCCTACGAGCAGTACTTC. The chain recombines TRBV11-2 with TRBJ2-7; D is uncertain. The CDR3 extends over 11 amino acids. Germline CDR1 and CDR2: SGHAT and FQNNGV. The V and J ends lost 6 bases and 2 bases respectively, with 5 bases between them.

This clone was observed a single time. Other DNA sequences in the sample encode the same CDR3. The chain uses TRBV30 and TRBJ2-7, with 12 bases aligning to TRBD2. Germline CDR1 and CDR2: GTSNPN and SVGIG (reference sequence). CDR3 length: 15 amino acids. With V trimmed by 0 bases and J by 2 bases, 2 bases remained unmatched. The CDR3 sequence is CAWSVLAGGPYEQYF. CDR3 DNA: TGTGCCTGGAGTGTACTAGCGGGGGGACCCTACGAGCAGTACTTC.